Given below is one T cell receptor (beta chain) in context. Antigen unknown. The sample is drawn from a study of graft-versus-host responses after intestinal transplantation. General study results and limits: GvH clones surfaced in recipient marrow, some emerging earlier in ileum or blood.

TCRdb keeps only in-frame clones here, not all; method: immunoSEQ multiplex PCR. The sample lists about 93,000 clones, 90% to 95% occurring once. The origin of this receptor is a human donor who received an intestinal transplant. The sample in question was unstimulated CD8+ T cells sorted from spleen or lymph node cells, obtained before intestinal transplant.

This chain's CDR3 is CASSPSDGTSRVGEQFF. As DNA, the CDR3 is TGCGCCAGCAGCCCTTCCGATGGGACTAGTCGTGTTGGTGAGCAGTTCTTC. The V and J genes are TRBV5-1 and TRBJ2-1; 8 bases fit TRBD2. Looked up from germline, CDR1 is SGHRS and CDR2 is YFSETQ. This CDR3 is 17 amino acids long. V dropped 4 bases and J dropped 9; count of bases not matched to a gene: 18.